Sequencing of this T cell receptor beta chain was carried out in a study of T cells in Graves' hyperthyroidism and ophthalmopathy. RNA transcripts were the template for amplifying TCR beta CDR3 regions. During a first-round RT-PCR of the TCR CDR3, the HTBI primer set was used. TCRdb reanalysed the multiplex PCR reads using MiXCR and keeps one entry per CDR3 protein. Among around 700,000 distinct CDR3 sequences listed, over 35% were seen once. V lost 5 bases, J lost 4 bases, and 11 bases lay in between. CDR3 length equals 13 residues. Per the germline V gene, CDR1 is SEHNR and CDR2 is FQNEAQ (reference sequence). The sample holds many counts of this clonotype.

Specimen: blood. The TCR was taken from a middle-aged woman with Graves' hyperthyroidism. This chain joins TRBV7-9 and TRBJ1-2; tentatively, D is TRBD1 (5 bases). In nucleotides, the CDR3 is TGTGCCAGCAGCCCTGACGGGGGCTATGGCTACACCTTC. Translated, it gives CASSPDGGYGYTF.